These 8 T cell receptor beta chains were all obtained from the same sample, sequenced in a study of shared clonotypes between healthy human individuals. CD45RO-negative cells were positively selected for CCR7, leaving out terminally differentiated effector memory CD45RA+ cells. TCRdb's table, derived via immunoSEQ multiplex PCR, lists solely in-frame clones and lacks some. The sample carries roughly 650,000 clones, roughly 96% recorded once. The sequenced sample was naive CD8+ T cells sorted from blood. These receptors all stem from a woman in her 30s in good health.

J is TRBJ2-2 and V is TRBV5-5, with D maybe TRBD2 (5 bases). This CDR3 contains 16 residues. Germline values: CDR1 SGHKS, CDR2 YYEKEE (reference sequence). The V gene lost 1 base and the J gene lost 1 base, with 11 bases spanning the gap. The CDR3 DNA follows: TGTGCCAGCAGCTTGCTGGACTTTGGGAACACCGGGGAGCTGTTTTTT. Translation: CASSLLDFGNTGELFF. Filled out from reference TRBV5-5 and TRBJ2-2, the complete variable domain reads DAGVTQSPTHLIKTRGQQVTLRCSPISGHKSVSWYQQVLGQGPQFIFQYYEKEERGRGNFPDRFSARQFPNYSSELNVNALLLGDSALYLCASSLLDFGNTGELFFGEGSRLTVL.

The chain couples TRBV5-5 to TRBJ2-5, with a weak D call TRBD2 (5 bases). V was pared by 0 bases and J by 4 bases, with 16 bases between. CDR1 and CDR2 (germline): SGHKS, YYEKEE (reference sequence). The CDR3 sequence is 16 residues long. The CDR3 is CASSLEVGKGGETQYF. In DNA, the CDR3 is TGTGCCAGCAGCTTGGAAGTGGGGAAAGGAGGAGAGACCCAGTACTTC.

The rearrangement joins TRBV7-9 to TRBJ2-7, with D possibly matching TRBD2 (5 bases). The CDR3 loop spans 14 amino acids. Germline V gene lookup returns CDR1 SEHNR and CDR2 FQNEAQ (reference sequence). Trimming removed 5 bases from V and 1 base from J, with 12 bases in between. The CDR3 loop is CASSPIAKSYEQYF. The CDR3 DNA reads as TGTGCCAGCAGCCCTATAGCGAAATCCTACGAGCAGTACTTC. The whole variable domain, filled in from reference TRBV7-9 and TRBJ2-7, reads DTGVSQNPRHKITKRGQNVTFRCDPISEHNRLYWYRQTLGQGPEFLTYFQNEAQLEKSRLLSDRFSAERPKGSFSTLEIQRTEQGDSAMYLCASSPIAKSYEQYFGPGTRLTVT.

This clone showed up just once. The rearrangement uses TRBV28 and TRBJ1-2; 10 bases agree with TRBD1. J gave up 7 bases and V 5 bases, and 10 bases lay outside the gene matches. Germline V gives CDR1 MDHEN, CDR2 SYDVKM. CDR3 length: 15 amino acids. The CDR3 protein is CASSAPSTGGSGYTF. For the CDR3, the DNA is TGTGCCAGCAGTGCCCCTTCGACAGGGGGCTCTGGCTACACCTTC.

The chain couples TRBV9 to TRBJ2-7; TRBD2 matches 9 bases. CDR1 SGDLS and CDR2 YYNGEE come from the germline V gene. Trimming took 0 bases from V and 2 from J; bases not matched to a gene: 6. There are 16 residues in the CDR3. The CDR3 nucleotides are TGTGCCAGCAGCGTAGCTGAAGCGGGAGGCACCTACGAGCAGTACTTC. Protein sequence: CASSVAEAGGTYEQYF.

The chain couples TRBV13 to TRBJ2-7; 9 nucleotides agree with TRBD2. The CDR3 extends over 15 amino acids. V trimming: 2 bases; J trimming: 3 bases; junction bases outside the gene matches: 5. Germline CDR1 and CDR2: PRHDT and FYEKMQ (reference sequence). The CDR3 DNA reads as TGTGCCAGCAGCTTAATGACTAGCGGAATCTACGAGCAGTACTTC. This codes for CASSLMTSGIYEQYF.

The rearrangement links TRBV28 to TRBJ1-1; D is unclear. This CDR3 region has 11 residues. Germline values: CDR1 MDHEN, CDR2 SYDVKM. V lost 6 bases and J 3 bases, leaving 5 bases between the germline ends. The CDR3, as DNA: TGTGCCAGCAGAACACACACTGAAGCTTTCTTT. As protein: CASRTHTEAFF.

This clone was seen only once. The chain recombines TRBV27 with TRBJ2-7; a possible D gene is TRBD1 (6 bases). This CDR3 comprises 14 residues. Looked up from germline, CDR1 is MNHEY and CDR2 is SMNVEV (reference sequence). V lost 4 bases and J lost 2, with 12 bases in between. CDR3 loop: CASSSARGTYEQYF. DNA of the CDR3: TGTGCCAGCAGTTCCGCCAGGGGAACCTACGAGCAGTACTTC.